This passage covers 10 T cell receptor beta chains from one sample sequenced in a study of response to subunit inactivated influenza vaccine. TCRdb reanalysed the RT-PCR reads using MiXCR and keeps one entry per CDR3 protein. The data contain approximately 530,000 distinct CDR3 sequences, 10% to 15% of them singletons. The material was PBMCs from blood, obtained more than 35 days after vaccination. Every receptor here comes from a man over 45 who received an inactivated influenza vaccine.

This clonotype was seen a few times. V is TRBV9 and J is TRBJ2-1; 11 bases map to TRBD2. Per germline, CDR1 SGDLS and CDR2 YYNGEE. CDR3 length: 16 amino acids. J was trimmed by 8 bases and V by 3 bases; bases with no gene match: 10. As DNA, the CDR3 is TGTGCCAGCAGCGAGGGGGGTAGCGGGAGGGCCCATGAGCAGTTCTTC. Protein product: CASSEGGSGRAHEQFF.

This clonotype was seen only a few times. This rearrangement joins TRBV10-3 to TRBJ2-1; D ambiguous. CDR1 ENHRY and CDR2 SYGVKD come from the germline V gene. The CDR3 contains 16 residues. The V end was cut by 2 bases, the J end by 0 bases, with 11 bases between. CDR3: CAISERHRSSYNEQFF. The CDR3, as DNA: TGTGCCATCAGTGAGCGACATCGGAGCTCCTACAATGAGCAGTTCTTC.

The genes are TRBV6-2 or TRBV6-3 and TRBJ2-7; 12 bases map to TRBD2. Germline trimming cut 4 bases from V and 5 bases from J; bases unmatched to any gene: 21. CDR3 size: 20 residues. Germline V gene data show CDR1 as MNHEY and CDR2 as SVGEGT. The DNA of the CDR3 is TGTGCCAGCAGTTTCAATCCGGGACAGAGGACTAGCGGGACTGCAAACGAGCAGTACTTC. This gives the protein CASSFNPGQRTSGTANEQYF.

The sample holds many counts of this clonotype. The genes are TRBV6-2 or TRBV6-3 and TRBJ1-1, with a weak D call TRBD1 (5 bases). Germline V gene sequence: CDR1 MNHEY, CDR2 SVGEGT. The V and J ends lost 2 bases and 6 bases respectively, with 16 bases between them. The length of the CDR3 is 15 residues. The DNA of the CDR3 is TGTGCCAGCAGTTACCCGGGGGATGGTCGGGCTGAAGCTTTCTTT. Protein product: CASSYPGDGRAEAFF.

This clonotype was seen once. V and J are TRBV18 and TRBJ1-5, with a possible D match to TRBD1 (5 bases). The germline CDR1 and CDR2 sequences are KGHSH and LQKENI. Between the trimmed V and J ends, which lost 5 bases and 5 bases, there was a span of 10 bases. This CDR3 region has 13 residues. The CDR3 DNA reads TGTGCCAGCTCAGTACAGGTAGATCAGCCCCAGCATTTT. Translating it yields CASSVQVDQPQHF.

This sequence joins TRBV20-1 and TRBJ1-1; D is undetermined. Germline CDR1 is DFQATT and CDR2 is SNEGSKA (reference sequence). The CDR3 contains 13 residues. V lost 6 bases and J lost 1, with 12 bases in between. CDR3 DNA sequence: TGCAGTGCCCAGGCGGCGCGGAACACTGAAGCTTTCTTT. Translated: CSAQAARNTEAFF.

This clonotype was seen only once. This chain links TRBV7-6 with TRBJ2-5; TRBD1 agrees at 7 bases. The V gene end was trimmed by 4 bases and the J gene end by 4 bases; junction bases not matched to a gene: 9. The V gene's germline CDR1 is SGHVS and CDR2 FNYEAQ. The CDR3 runs 15 residues. CDR3 bases: TGTGCCAGCAGCTCACCCGGGACAGCTCGAGAGACCCAGTACTTC. Amino acids: CASSSPGTARETQYF.

V usage is TRBV4-1 and J usage is TRBJ2-5; D is undetermined. CDR3 length equals 16 residues. The germline V gene has CDR1 MGHRA and CDR2 YSYEKL. Trimming removed 2 bases at V and 1 base at J, with 14 bases between. The CDR3 loop reads CASSQSGWLAQETQYF. CDR3 nucleotides: TGCGCCAGCAGCCAATCTGGGTGGTTGGCCCAAGAGACCCAGTACTTC.

V usage is TRBV25-1 and J usage is TRBJ2-2, with 7 positions matching TRBD1. Germline lookup yields CDR1 MGHDK and CDR2 SYGVNS. The V segment lost 3 bases and the J segment 4 bases; nucleotides outside the gene matches: 5. CDR3 length: 15 amino acids. CDR3 residues: CASSDHRGFTGELFF. CDR3 in DNA: TGTGCCAGCAGTGATCACAGGGGATTCACCGGGGAGCTGTTTTTT.

This clonotype appeared a single time. The V call is TRBV18, the J call TRBJ2-2, with TRBD2 matching over 9 bases. Looked up from germline, CDR1 is KGHSH and CDR2 is LQKENI. The ends lost 2 bases at V and 2 bases at J; junction bases unmatched: 3. The CDR3 runs 16 residues. The CDR3 loop is CASSPVTSGNTGELFF. The DNA for the CDR3 is TGTGCCAGCTCACCAGTGACTAGCGGAAACACCGGGGAGCTGTTTTTT.